A selection of T cell receptor beta chains follows, all from one sample in a study of PD-1 blockade in classical Hodgkin lymphoma. Assay: immunoSEQ multiplex PCR; the TCRdb copy retains only in-frame clones and omits some. This sample has over 25,000 clones, with about four fifths found just once. Sequenced material: peripheral blood mononuclear cells (PBMCs), taken before the second cycle of nivolumab. The source is a human donor with classical Hodgkin lymphoma. Each CDR3 is given with its conserved first and last residue. The D gene is left open where the match is weak. A clone size is listed for some rows: how often the clone was seen (once, few, many), or a class if it is expanded.

CDR3aa: CASSPDTSMRVSNEQFF
CDR3nt: TGTGCCAGCAGCCCGGACACTAGTATGAGAGTCTCCAATGAGCAGTTCTTC
d_gene: NA
v_gene: TRBV9
j_gene: TRBJ2-1
abundance: NA

CDR3aa: CASSGRESPLHF
CDR3nt: TGTGCCAGCAGCGGCAGGGAATCACCCCTCCACTTT
d_gene: NA
v_gene: TRBV9
j_gene: TRBJ1-6
abundance: NA

CDR3aa: CASSLSPPFQYF
CDR3nt: TGTGCCAGCAGTTTAAGTCCACCCTTTCAGTACTTC
d_gene: NA
v_gene: TRBV28
j_gene: TRBJ2-4
abundance: NA

CDR3aa: CASSQAGFSGTNTGELFF
CDR3nt: TGTGCCAGCAGCCAAGCTGGGTTTTCCGGGACAAACACCGGGGAGCTGTTTTTT
d_gene: NA
v_gene: TRBV4-2
j_gene: TRBJ2-2
abundance: few

CDR3aa: CASREPGQISPLHF
CDR3nt: TGTGCCAGTAGAGAACCGGGACAAATCTCACCCCTCCACTTT
d_gene: NA
v_gene: TRBV19
j_gene: TRBJ1-6
abundance: NA

CDR3aa: CASSPSVHLNEKLFF
CDR3nt: TGTGCCAGCAGTCCTTCGGTCCACCTTAATGAAAAACTGTTTTTT
d_gene: NA
v_gene: TRBV7-8
j_gene: TRBJ1-4
abundance: NA

CDR3aa: CAIERTAAETQYF
CDR3nt: TGTGCCATCGAGAGGACGGCGGCGGAGACCCAGTACTTC
d_gene: NA
v_gene: TRBV7-7
j_gene: TRBJ2-5
abundance: NA

CDR3aa: CASSQDPGHSNTEAFF
CDR3nt: TGCGCCAGCAGCCAAGACCCGGGACACTCGAACACTGAAGCTTTCTTT
d_gene: NA
v_gene: TRBV4-1
j_gene: TRBJ1-1
abundance: NA

CDR3aa: CASSPEGTEAFF
CDR3nt: TGCGCCAGCAGCCCAGAGGGCACTGAAGCTTTCTTT
d_gene: NA
v_gene: TRBV5-1
j_gene: TRBJ1-1
abundance: once

CDR3aa: CASSPYPQGVYEQYF
CDR3nt: TGTGCCAGCAGCCCCTACCCCCAGGGTGTCTACGAGCAGTACTTC
d_gene: NA
v_gene: TRBV9
j_gene: TRBJ2-7
abundance: NA

CDR3aa: CASSLSSDIYNNEQFF
CDR3nt: TGTGCCAGCAGTTTATCGAGCGATATCTACAACAATGAGCAGTTCTTC
d_gene: NA
v_gene: TRBV27
j_gene: TRBJ2-1
abundance: few

CDR3aa: CASSAADRGRRNYGYTF
CDR3nt: TGTGCCAGCAGCGCCGCGGACAGGGGACGACGTAACTATGGCTACACCTTC
d_gene: TRBD1
v_gene: TRBV9
j_gene: TRBJ1-2
abundance: NA

CDR3aa: CASSDTPAGTYNEQFF
CDR3nt: TGTGCCAGCAGTGACACGCCGGCCGGAACCTACAATGAGCAGTTCTTC
d_gene: NA
v_gene: TRBV2
j_gene: TRBJ2-1
abundance: NA

CDR3aa: CASRDRLYEQYF
CDR3nt: TGTGCTAGCCGGGACAGGTTATACGAGCAGTACTTC
d_gene: TRBD1
v_gene: TRBV12-5
j_gene: TRBJ2-7
abundance: NA

CDR3aa: CASRVGPGRGDSNQPQHF
CDR3nt: TGTGCCAGCAGGGTTGGGCCAGGGCGCGGTGATAGCAATCAGCCCCAGCATTTT
d_gene: NA
v_gene: TRBV2
j_gene: TRBJ1-5
abundance: NA

CDR3aa: CASSPVTGFNQPQHF
CDR3nt: TGTGCCAGCAGCCCAGTTACAGGGTTCAATCAGCCCCAGCATTTT
d_gene: NA
v_gene: TRBV7-2
j_gene: TRBJ1-5
abundance: NA

CDR3aa: CASSLRQGYNEQFF
CDR3nt: TGTGCCAGCAGCTTGAGACAGGGATACAATGAGCAGTTCTTC
d_gene: TRBD1
v_gene: TRBV5-6
j_gene: TRBJ2-1
abundance: NA

CDR3aa: CASSPEFGAAYNEQFF
CDR3nt: TGCGCCAGCAGCCCAGAATTTGGGGCTGCCTACAATGAGCAGTTCTTC
d_gene: NA
v_gene: TRBV4-3
j_gene: TRBJ2-1
abundance: NA

CDR3aa: CASSEDRVYTDTQYF
CDR3nt: TGTGCCAGCAGCGAAGACAGGGTATACACAGATACGCAGTATTTT
d_gene: TRBD1
v_gene: TRBV5-6
j_gene: TRBJ2-3
abundance: once

CDR3aa: CATRSLRDYEQYF
CDR3nt: TGTGCCACCCGGAGTCTGAGGGACTACGAGCAGTACTTC
d_gene: NA
v_gene: TRBV15
j_gene: TRBJ2-7
abundance: few

CDR3aa: CASSSLGRNTEAFF
CDR3nt: TGTGCCAGCAGTTCTCTCGGACGAAACACTGAAGCTTTCTTT
d_gene: NA
v_gene: TRBV28
j_gene: TRBJ1-1
abundance: NA

CDR3aa: CAVTPRSWNTEAFF
CDR3nt: TGTGCCGTAACTCCCAGGAGTTGGAACACTGAAGCTTTCTTT
d_gene: NA
v_gene: TRBV19
j_gene: TRBJ1-1
abundance: NA

CDR3aa: CASSESPGSSYEQYF
CDR3nt: TGCGCCAGCAGTGAGTCGCCAGGGAGCTCCTACGAGCAGTACTTC
d_gene: NA
v_gene: TRBV10-1
j_gene: TRBJ2-7
abundance: NA

CDR3aa: CASSRGADEKLFF
CDR3nt: TGTGCCAGTAGTAGGGGGGCCGATGAAAAACTGTTTTTT
d_gene: NA
v_gene: TRBV19
j_gene: TRBJ1-4
abundance: NA

CDR3aa: CASRDTGELFF
CDR3nt: TGTGCCAGCAGGGACACCGGGGAGCTGTTTTTT
d_gene: NA
v_gene: TRBV2
j_gene: TRBJ2-2
abundance: NA

CDR3aa: CASSLLAGGISYEQYF
CDR3nt: TGTGCCAGCAGTTTGTTAGCGGGGGGGATCTCCTACGAGCAGTACTTC
d_gene: TRBD2
v_gene: TRBV28
j_gene: TRBJ2-7
abundance: once

CDR3aa: CASSQERDYGYTF
CDR3nt: TGTGCCAGCAGCCAAGAACGGGACTATGGCTACACCTTC
d_gene: NA
v_gene: TRBV4-2
j_gene: TRBJ1-2
abundance: few

CDR3aa: CASSFGTGTLYQPQHF
CDR3nt: TGTGCCAGCAGTTTTGGGACAGGAACCCTTTATCAGCCCCAGCATTTT
d_gene: TRBD1
v_gene: TRBV28
j_gene: TRBJ1-5
abundance: NA

CDR3aa: CASSPYPVRPYNSPLHF
CDR3nt: TGTGCCAGCAGCCCCTATCCGGTCCGTCCCTATAATTCACCCCTCCACTTT
d_gene: NA
v_gene: TRBV11-2
j_gene: TRBJ1-6
abundance: NA

CDR3aa: CASSFRQGGTGELFF
CDR3nt: TGTGCCAGCAGCTTCAGACAGGGGGGCACCGGGGAGCTGTTTTTT
d_gene: TRBD1
v_gene: TRBV7-2
j_gene: TRBJ2-2
abundance: NA

CDR3aa: CASTPGEGWGEAFF
CDR3nt: TGTGCCAGCACCCCAGGTGAGGGGTGGGGTGAAGCTTTCTTT
d_gene: NA
v_gene: TRBV7-6
j_gene: TRBJ1-1
abundance: few

CDR3aa: CATSLGRRGDVYGYTF
CDR3nt: TGTGCCACTTCCCTTGGGAGGAGGGGGGATGTCTATGGCTACACCTTC
d_gene: NA
v_gene: TRBV15
j_gene: TRBJ1-2
abundance: once

CDR3aa: CASSQDWTSGVSDTQYF
CDR3nt: TGCGCCAGCAGCCAAGATTGGACTAGCGGGGTTTCGGATACGCAGTATTTT
d_gene: TRBD2
v_gene: TRBV4-3
j_gene: TRBJ2-3
abundance: NA

CDR3aa: CASSQEGQNSGANVLTF
CDR3nt: TGCGCCAGCAGCCAAGAAGGTCAGAACTCTGGGGCCAACGTCCTGACTTTC
d_gene: NA
v_gene: TRBV4-3
j_gene: TRBJ2-6
abundance: NA

CDR3aa: CASSLGNSPLHF
CDR3nt: TGTGCCAGCAGCTTAGGGAACTCACCCCTCCACTTT
d_gene: NA
v_gene: TRBV11-2
j_gene: TRBJ1-6
abundance: few

CDR3aa: CASSPKANPYNEQFF
CDR3nt: TGTGCCAGCAGCCCGAAGGCGAACCCGTACAATGAGCAGTTCTTC
d_gene: NA
v_gene: TRBV9
j_gene: TRBJ2-1
abundance: once

CDR3aa: CASSRYESGFLLRWSGQYF
CDR3nt: TGCGCCAGCAGCCGATACGAGTCGGGATTTCTCCTACGATGGTCCGGGCAGTACTTC
d_gene: NA
v_gene: TRBV4-3
j_gene: TRBJ2-7
abundance: few

CDR3aa: CASSERASGASDTQYF
CDR3nt: TGTGCCAGCAGTGAAAGGGCTAGCGGGGCCTCCGATACGCAGTATTTT
d_gene: TRBD2
v_gene: TRBV6-1
j_gene: TRBJ2-3
abundance: NA

CDR3aa: CASAGTRTSGELFF
CDR3nt: TGTGCCAGTGCCGGGACTAGAACCTCCGGGGAGCTGTTTTTT
d_gene: TRBD2
v_gene: TRBV19
j_gene: TRBJ2-2
abundance: NA

CDR3aa: CASSLGPGANVLTF
CDR3nt: TGCGCCAGCAGCTTGGGACCCGGGGCCAACGTCCTGACTTTC
d_gene: NA
v_gene: TRBV5-1
j_gene: TRBJ2-6
abundance: once

CDR3aa: CASSPLGQQDYEQYF
CDR3nt: TGTGCCAGCAGCCCTCTGGGACAGCAAGACTACGAGCAGTACTTC
d_gene: TRBD1
v_gene: TRBV5-6
j_gene: TRBJ2-7
abundance: NA

CDR3aa: CATGSSSYNSPLHF
CDR3nt: TGTGCCACCGGGAGTAGCTCCTATAATTCACCCCTCCACTTT
d_gene: NA
v_gene: TRBV7-8
j_gene: TRBJ1-6
abundance: NA

CDR3aa: CASSLVGGRNTDTQYF
CDR3nt: TGTGCCAGCAGCTTAGTCGGGGGGCGGAACACAGATACGCAGTATTTT
d_gene: NA
v_gene: TRBV7-2
j_gene: TRBJ2-3
abundance: NA

CDR3aa: CASSTYSEGSSYNEQFF
CDR3nt: TGTGCCAGTAGTACCTACAGCGAGGGGAGCTCCTACAATGAGCAGTTCTTC
d_gene: NA
v_gene: TRBV19
j_gene: TRBJ2-1
abundance: NA

CDR3aa: CASSLVSTGGWGDTQYF
CDR3nt: TGTGCCAGCAGCTTAGTCTCGACAGGGGGCTGGGGAGATACGCAGTATTTT
d_gene: TRBD1
v_gene: TRBV7-9
j_gene: TRBJ2-3
abundance: NA

CDR3aa: CASSSTRRSPLHF
CDR3nt: TGTGCCAGCAGCTCTACAAGGAGGTCACCCCTCCACTTT
d_gene: NA
v_gene: TRBV11-2
j_gene: TRBJ1-6
abundance: NA

CDR3aa: CASSQDHSTEAVRGQFF
CDR3nt: TGTGCCAGCAGCCAAGACCACTCGACGGAGGCAGTCCGAGGGCAGTTCTTC
d_gene: NA
v_gene: TRBV4-2
j_gene: TRBJ2-1
abundance: NA

CDR3aa: CAISERRGLETNTGELFF
CDR3nt: TGTGCCATCAGTGAGAGGAGGGGGCTTGAGACGAACACCGGGGAGCTGTTTTTT
d_gene: NA
v_gene: TRBV10-3
j_gene: TRBJ2-2
abundance: NA

CDR3aa: CASSLVSGIGNEQYF
CDR3nt: TGTGCCAGCAGCTTAGTTAGTGGGATTGGGAACGAGCAGTACTTC
d_gene: NA
v_gene: TRBV11-2
j_gene: TRBJ2-7
abundance: NA

CDR3aa: CASSEHQGGSPLHF
CDR3nt: TGTGCCAGCAGTGAGCACCAGGGTGGCTCACCCCTCCACTTT
d_gene: NA
v_gene: TRBV6-4
j_gene: TRBJ1-6
abundance: NA

CDR3aa: CASSLRGEQELEAFF
CDR3nt: TGTGCCAGCAGCTTAAGGGGGGAACAGGAGTTAGAAGCTTTCTTT
d_gene: NA
v_gene: TRBV7-6
j_gene: TRBJ1-1
abundance: NA

CDR3aa: CASSDPGEYTEAFF
CDR3nt: TGTGCCAGCAGTGACCCAGGGGAGTACACTGAAGCTTTCTTT
d_gene: NA
v_gene: TRBV2
j_gene: TRBJ1-1
abundance: few